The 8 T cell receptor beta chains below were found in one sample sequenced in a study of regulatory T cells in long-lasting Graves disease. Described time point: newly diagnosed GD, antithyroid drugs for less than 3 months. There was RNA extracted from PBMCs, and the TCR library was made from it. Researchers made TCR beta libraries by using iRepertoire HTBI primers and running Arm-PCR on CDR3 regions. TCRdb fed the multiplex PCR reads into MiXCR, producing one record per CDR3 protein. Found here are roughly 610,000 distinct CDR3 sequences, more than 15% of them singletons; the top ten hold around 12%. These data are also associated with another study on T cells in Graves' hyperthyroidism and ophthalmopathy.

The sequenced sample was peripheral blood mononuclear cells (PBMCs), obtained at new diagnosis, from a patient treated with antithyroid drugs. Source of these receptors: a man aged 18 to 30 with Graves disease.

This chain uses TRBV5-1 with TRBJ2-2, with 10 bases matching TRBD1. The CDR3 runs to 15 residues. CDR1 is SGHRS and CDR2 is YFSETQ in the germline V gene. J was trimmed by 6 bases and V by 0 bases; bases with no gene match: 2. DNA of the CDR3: TGCGCCAGCAGCTTGGAAGGACAGGGGGCCGGGGAGCTGTTTTTT. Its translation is CASSLEGQGAGELFF.

Here the CDR3 reads CASSQDPLGAGGFGEQFF. In nucleotides, the CDR3 is TGTGCCAGCAGCCAAGACCCCTTGGGAGCGGGGGGTTTTGGTGAGCAGTTCTTC. The chain links TRBV4-2 to TRBJ2-1; 9 bases fit TRBD2. Germline trimming cut 0 bases from V and 9 bases from J; bases unmatched to any gene: 15. The germline gives CDR1 LGHNA, CDR2 YNFKEQ. The CDR3 spans 18 residues.

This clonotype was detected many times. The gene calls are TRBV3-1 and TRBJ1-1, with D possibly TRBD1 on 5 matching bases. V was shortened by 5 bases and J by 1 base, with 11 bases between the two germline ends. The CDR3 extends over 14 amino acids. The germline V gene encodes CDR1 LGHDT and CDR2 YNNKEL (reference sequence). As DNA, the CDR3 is TGTGCCAGCAGCTTAGCGGGGACGAACACTGAAGCTTTCTTT. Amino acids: CASSLAGTNTEAFF.

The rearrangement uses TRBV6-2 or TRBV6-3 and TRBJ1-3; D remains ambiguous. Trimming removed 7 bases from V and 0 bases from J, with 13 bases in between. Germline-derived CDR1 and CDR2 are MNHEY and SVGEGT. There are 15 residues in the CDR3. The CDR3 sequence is CASKPDGISGNTIYF. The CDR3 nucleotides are TGTGCCAGCAAACCGGACGGAATCTCTGGAAACACCATATATTTT.

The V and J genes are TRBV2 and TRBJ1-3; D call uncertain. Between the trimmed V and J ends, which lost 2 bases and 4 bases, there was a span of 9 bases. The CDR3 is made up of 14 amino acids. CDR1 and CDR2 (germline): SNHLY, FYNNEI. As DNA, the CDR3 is TGTGCCAGCAGTGAATCCGGGTTCGGAAACACCATATATTTT. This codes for CASSESGFGNTIYF. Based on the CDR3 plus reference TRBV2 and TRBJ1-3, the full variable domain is EPEVTQTPSHQVTQMGQEVILRCVPISNHLYFYWYRQILGQKVEFLVSFYNNEISEKSEIFDDQFSVERPDGSNFTLKIRSTKLEDSAMYFCASSESGFGNTIYFGEGSWLTVV.

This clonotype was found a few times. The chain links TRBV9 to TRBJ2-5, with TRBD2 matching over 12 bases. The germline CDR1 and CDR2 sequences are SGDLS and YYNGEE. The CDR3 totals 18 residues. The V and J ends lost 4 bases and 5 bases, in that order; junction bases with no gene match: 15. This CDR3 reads CASSQRPLAGGQGETQYF. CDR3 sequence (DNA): TGTGCCAGCAGCCAGAGGCCTCTAGCGGGAGGGCAGGGGGAGACCCAGTACTTC.

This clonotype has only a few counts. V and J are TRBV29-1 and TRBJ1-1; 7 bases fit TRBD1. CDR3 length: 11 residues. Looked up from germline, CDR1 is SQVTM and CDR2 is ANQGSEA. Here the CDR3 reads CIGDRNTEAFF. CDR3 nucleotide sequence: TGCATCGGGGACAGGAACACTGAAGCTTTCTTT.

The CDR3 sequence: CSVTTSGYNEQFF. The CDR3 region has the DNA TGCAGCGTGACCACTTCCGGCTACAATGAGCAGTTCTTC. V and J are TRBV29-1 and TRBJ2-1; no clear D gene. Germline V gene data show CDR1 as SQVTM and CDR2 as ANQGSEA. The CDR3 is 13 residues long. Trimming took off 6 bases at V and 3 bases at J, with 12 bases between the two ends.